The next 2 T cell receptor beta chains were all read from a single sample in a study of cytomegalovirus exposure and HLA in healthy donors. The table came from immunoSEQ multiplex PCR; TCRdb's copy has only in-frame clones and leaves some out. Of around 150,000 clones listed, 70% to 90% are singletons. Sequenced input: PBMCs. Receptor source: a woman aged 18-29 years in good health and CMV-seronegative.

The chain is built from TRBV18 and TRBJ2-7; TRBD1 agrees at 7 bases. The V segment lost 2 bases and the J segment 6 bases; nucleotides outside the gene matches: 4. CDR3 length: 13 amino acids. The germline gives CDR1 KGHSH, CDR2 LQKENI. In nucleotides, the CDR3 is TGTGCCAGCTCACCAGGACAGGAGGCCGAGCAGTACTTC. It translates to CASSPGQEAEQYF. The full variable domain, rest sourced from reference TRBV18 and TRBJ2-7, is NAGVMQNPRHLVRRRGQEARLRCSPMKGHSHVYWYRQLPEEGLKFMVYLQKENIIDESGMPKERFSAEFPKEGPSILRIQQVVRGDSAAYFCASSPGQEAEQYFGPGTRLTVT.

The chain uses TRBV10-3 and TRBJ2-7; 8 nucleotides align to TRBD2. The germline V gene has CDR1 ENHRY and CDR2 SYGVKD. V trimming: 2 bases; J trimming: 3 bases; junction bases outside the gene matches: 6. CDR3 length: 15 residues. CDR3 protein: CAISETGTSNYEQYF. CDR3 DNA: TGTGCCATCAGTGAGACTGGGACTAGTAACTACGAGCAGTACTTC.